The next 20 T cell receptor beta chains were all read from a single sample in a study of blood T cell repertoires in COVID-19. Only in-frame clones appear in the TCRdb table, and some are missing; sequencing was by immunoSEQ multiplex PCR. The sample holds over 95,000 clones, more than 80% seen once. Specimen: peripheral blood. These receptors all stem from a woman between 50 and 59 years old with acute or convalescent COVID-19.

The J gene is TRBJ1-2, the V gene TRBV19; D gene ambiguous. The CDR3 is 13 amino acids. The germline V gene encodes CDR1 LNHDA and CDR2 SQIVND (reference sequence). Trimming took off 3 bases at V and 0 bases at J, with 5 bases between the two ends. This CDR3 is CASSMEANYGYTF. CDR3 bases: TGTGCCAGTAGTATGGAGGCTAACTATGGCTACACCTTC.

V usage is TRBV12-5 and J usage is TRBJ1-6, with D unresolved. V shed 1 base and J shed 3 bases, with 10 bases lying between them. Germline assignment: CDR1 LGHNT and CDR2 FRNRAP. This CDR3 spans 16 amino acids. CDR3: CASGLGNPGYNSPLHF. In DNA, the CDR3 is TGTGCTAGTGGTTTGGGGAATCCGGGCTATAATTCACCCCTCCACTTT.

This chain connects TRBV15 to TRBJ1-4, with D perhaps TRBD1 (6 bases). Between the trimmed V and J ends, which lost 0 bases and 8 bases, there was a span of 19 bases. The CDR3 contains 17 residues. Germline CDR1 LNHNV, CDR2 YYDKDF (reference sequence). The CDR3 region is CATSRDPPGGGEEKLFF. The CDR3 region has the DNA TGTGCCACCAGCAGAGACCCCCCTGGGGGGGGCGAAGAAAAACTGTTTTTT.

The rearrangement joins TRBV5-6 to TRBJ1-5, with 7 bases aligning to TRBD1. This CDR3 is built from 13 residues. V lost 5 bases, J lost 2 bases, and 1 base stayed unmatched. Looked up from germline, CDR1 is SGHDT and CDR2 is YYEEEE. The CDR3 loop is CASSTGGNQPQHF. CDR3 coding DNA: TGTGCCAGCAGTACAGGGGGCAATCAGCCCCAGCATTTT.

The chain combines TRBV30 with TRBJ1-2; no firm D call. CDR1 and CDR2 (germline): GTSNPN, SVGIG (reference sequence). This CDR3 is built from 11 residues. With 7 bases removed from V and 4 bases from J, the gap between germline ends came to 10 bases. The CDR3 here is CASDSPYGYTF. CDR3 coding DNA: TGTGCCTCCGACTCACCCTATGGCTACACCTTC.

V and J are TRBV7-6 and TRBJ2-7, with D hard to call. Trimming cost V 4 bases and J 7 bases, with 14 bases left between them. The CDR3 length is 13 residues. In germline, CDR1 is SGHVS, CDR2 FNYEAQ. CDR3 sequence: CASSSSAREEQYF. CDR3 DNA: TGTGCCAGCAGCTCCAGCGCCCGTGAGGAGCAGTACTTC.

This sequence joins TRBV15 and TRBJ2-5; 8 positions agree with TRBD1. CDR1 is LNHNV, CDR2 YYDKDF, per germline (reference sequence). The length of the CDR3 is 14 residues. V shed 2 bases and J 5 bases; nucleotides not matched to a gene: 4. CDR3 amino acids: CATSRRQGRETQYF. The CDR3 region has the DNA TGTGCCACCAGCAGACGACAGGGGAGGGAGACCCAGTACTTC.

V is TRBV30 and J is TRBJ1-1; D is perhaps TRBD1 (6 bases). CDR3 length: 15 residues. Germline CDR1 is GTSNPN and CDR2 is SVGIG (reference sequence). The V and J ends lost 1 base and 4 bases respectively, with 16 bases between them. CDR3 amino acids: CAWSDLGRGGTEAFF. In DNA form, the CDR3 reads TGTGCCTGGAGTGATCTGGGCAGGGGCGGCACTGAAGCTTTCTTT. Full variable domain (rest looked up from reference TRBV30 and TRBJ1-1): SQTIHQWPATLVQPVGSPLSLECTVEGTSNPNLYWYRQAAGRGLQLLFYSVGIGQISSEVPQNLSASRPQDRQFILSSKKLLLSDSGFYLCAWSDLGRGGTEAFFGQGTRLTVV.

The chain couples TRBV12-3 or TRBV12-4 to TRBJ1-2; D gene unclear. The ends were cut back, 3 bases at V and 7 bases at J, with 6 bases in the middle. The CDR3 is 11 amino acids. Written as DNA, the CDR3 is TGTGCCAGCAGTTTGGAGGGTGGCTACACCTTC. Translating it yields CASSLEGGYTF.

For this clone: A read error may account for a junction end that differs from germline. The chain couples TRBV6-5 to TRBJ1-3; 7 nucleotides align to TRBD1. CDR1 is MNHEY, CDR2 SVGAGI, per germline. This CDR3 region has 12 residues. CDR3 region: CASSSTGEDGNF. The CDR3 region has the DNA TGTGCCAGCAGTTCCACAGGGGAAGATGGGAATTTT.

V gene TRBV5-1 combines with J gene TRBJ2-7; possibly TRBD2 for D (6 bases). The V and J ends lost 2 bases and 1 base respectively, with 19 bases between them. This CDR3 spans 17 amino acids. Germline values: CDR1 SGHRS, CDR2 YFSETQ. The CDR3 nucleotides read TGCGCCAGCAGCTTCGCGGTGGGGGGAGTAGGGTCCTACGAGCAGTACTTC. This translates into CASSFAVGGVGSYEQYF.

This chain connects TRBV9 to TRBJ1-4, with 7 bases fitting TRBD1. This CDR3 is 14 amino acids long. Trimming removed 3 bases from V and 7 bases from J; junction bases left unmatched: 6. Germline V gives CDR1 SGDLS, CDR2 YYNGEE. CDR3 sequence (DNA): TGTGCCAGCAGCGAGGGGACAGCGGGTGAAAAACTGTTTTTT. Amino acids: CASSEGTAGEKLFF.

V gene TRBV6-5 combines with J gene TRBJ1-1, with TRBD1 matching 7 bases. The ends lost 9 bases at V and 6 bases at J; junction bases unmatched: 7. The CDR3 extends over 12 amino acids. The V gene's germline CDR1 is MNHEY and CDR2 SVGAGI. CDR3 sequence: CASGDSRAEAFF. The CDR3 DNA sequence: TGTGCCAGTGGGGACAGCCGGGCTGAAGCTTTCTTT.

The CDR3 DNA is TGCGCCAGCAGCGGAAGACAGGGGTCAAAGTACTTC. Its protein is CASSGRQGSKYF. The gene calls are TRBV5-1 and TRBJ2-7; 8 bases are shared with TRBD1. With V trimmed by 4 bases and J by 11 bases, 8 bases remained unmatched. The germline CDR1 and CDR2 sequences are SGHRS and YFSETQ. The CDR3 consists of 12 residues.

The chain uses TRBV5-6 and TRBJ1-4, with D possibly being TRBD1 (5 bases). Trimming removed 4 bases at V and 7 bases at J, with 8 bases between. Germline CDR1 reads SGHDT; CDR2 reads YYEEEE. This CDR3 spans 12 amino acids. DNA of the CDR3: TGTGCCAGCAGCGTAGACAGTGAAAAACTGTTTTTT. This gives the protein CASSVDSEKLFF.

The V call is TRBV25-1, the J call TRBJ1-6, with 10 bases lining up with TRBD1. After removal of 4 bases from V and 10 bases from J, the junction contained 7 bases not matched to a gene. The CDR3 totals 15 residues. CDR1 and CDR2 (germline): MGHDK, SYGVNS. The CDR3 is CASSGQGASASPLHF. The CDR3 DNA sequence: TGTGCCAGCAGTGGACAGGGGGCTTCGGCCTCACCCCTCCACTTT. The full variable domain, in which reference TRBV25-1 and TRBJ1-6 provide the parts outside the CDR3, is EADIYQTPRYLVIGTGKKITLECSQTMGHDKMYWYQQDPGMELHLIHYSYGVNSTEKGDLSSESTVSRIRTEHFPLTLESARPSHTSQYLCASSGQGASASPLHFGNGTRLTVT.

This clone was counted only a few times. The chain couples TRBV6-5 to TRBJ2-1; 9 bases fit TRBD1. Germline CDR1 reads MNHEY; CDR2 reads SVGAGI. V shed 4 bases and J 7 bases; nucleotides not matched to a gene: 5. The CDR3 is 14 amino acids. This CDR3 is CASSFPGQGNEQFF. The CDR3, as DNA: TGTGCCAGCAGTTTCCCGGGACAGGGAAATGAGCAGTTCTTC.

V and J are TRBV3-1 (or the pseudogene TRBV3-2) and TRBJ2-6; no clear D. Germline V gene sequence: CDR1 LGHDT, CDR2 YNNKEL (reference sequence). The CDR3 contains 13 residues. The V end was cut by 7 bases, the J end by 2 bases, with 6 bases between. The CDR3 nucleotides are TGTGCCAGCACCCTTACTGGGGCCAACGTCCTGACTTTC. Encoded protein: CASTLTGANVLTF.

The genes are TRBV7-9 and TRBJ2-3; 11 nucleotides match TRBD2. Germline V CDR1 and CDR2: SEHNR, FQNEAQ (reference sequence). V trimming: 4 bases; J trimming: 6 bases; junction bases outside the gene matches: 9. The CDR3 contains 16 residues. Written as DNA, the CDR3 is TGTGCCAGCAGCTCTGCCCTAGCGGGAGGTTGGGATACGCAGTATTTT. Translated: CASSSALAGGWDTQYF.

V is TRBV27 and J is TRBJ1-2, with D hard to call. The ends were cut back, 5 bases at V and 6 bases at J, with 10 bases in the middle. The length of the CDR3 is 12 residues. Per the germline V gene, CDR1 is MNHEY and CDR2 is SMNVEV (reference sequence). The CDR3 loop reads CASSMLTDGYTF. The CDR3 DNA sequence: TGTGCCAGCAGTATGTTAACGGATGGCTACACCTTC.